These 16 T cell receptor beta chains originate from one sample sequenced in a study of cytomegalovirus exposure and HLA in healthy donors. A multiplex PCR was run with 60 Vbeta primers and 13 Jbeta primers. Repertoires were generated with immunoSEQ multiplex PCR, while TCRdb's copy carries only in-frame clones and drops some. This table holds about 130,000 clones, about 85% found once. Source material: PBMCs. The receptor set was obtained from a young man in good health and CMV-seropositive.

The CDR3: CASKPRDSYAKLFF. DNA of the CDR3: TGTGCCAGTAAGCCCCGGGACTCCTACGCAAAACTGTTTTTT. The rearrangement links TRBV7-8 to TRBJ1-4, with a weak D call TRBD1 (5 bases). Germline CDR1 and CDR2: SGHVS and FQNEAQ. V was shortened by 9 bases and J by 10 bases, with 21 bases between the two germline ends. This CDR3 has 14 amino acids.

The chain employs TRBV7-2 and TRBJ2-3; 7 positions agree with TRBD2. V was pared by 4 bases and J by 0 bases, with 4 bases of the junction left unmatched. CDR1 and CDR2 from the germline V gene are SGHTA and FQGNSA. The CDR3 has 15 residues. CDR3 coding DNA: TGTGCCAGCAGCTATAGCGGGTCTAGCACAGATACGCAGTATTTT. Its protein is CASSYSGSSTDTQYF.

The chain employs TRBV18 and TRBJ2-3, with 10 positions matching TRBD2. The V gene end was trimmed by 4 bases and the J gene end by 1 base; junction bases not matched to a gene: 8. The CDR3 contains 17 residues. The V gene's germline CDR1 is KGHSH and CDR2 LQKENI. The CDR3 is CASSRLAGESGTDTQYF. The CDR3 nucleotides read TGTGCCAGCTCACGGCTAGCGGGGGAGAGTGGCACAGATACGCAGTATTTT.

This clone came up a few times. This chain uses TRBV9 with TRBJ2-7; D is perhaps TRBD2 (5 bases). V was shortened by 0 bases and J by 0 bases, with 13 bases between the two germline ends. The CDR3 spans 16 residues. Per the germline V gene, CDR1 is SGDLS and CDR2 is YYNGEE. CDR3 protein: CASSVEKRLSSYEQYF. Written as DNA, the CDR3 is TGTGCCAGCAGCGTAGAAAAGCGACTAAGCTCCTACGAGCAGTACTTC.

The rearrangement uses TRBV19 and TRBJ2-1; tentatively, D is TRBD2 (6 bases). Germline CDR1 and CDR2: LNHDA and SQIVND (reference sequence). The germline V and J ends were trimmed by 4 bases and 6 bases, with 13 bases remaining between them. The CDR3 covers 14 residues. The CDR3, as DNA: TGTGCCAGTAGTACCTTTCGACTAGGCAATGAGCAGTTCTTC. This translates into CASSTFRLGNEQFF.

The chain uses TRBV15 and TRBJ2-3, with a weak D call TRBD2 (5 bases). Trimming left V 0 bases short and J 3 bases short, with 7 bases between. In germline, CDR1 is LNHNV, CDR2 YYDKDF (reference sequence). The CDR3 runs to 14 residues. The CDR3 DNA is TGTGCCACCAGCAGAGATCCGGGGACAGATACGCAGTATTTT. Protein sequence: CATSRDPGTDTQYF.

This clone was seen a handful of times. V gene TRBV6-5 combines with J gene TRBJ2-7; 8 bases line up with TRBD1. Per the germline V gene, CDR1 is MNHEY and CDR2 is SVGAGI. Unmatched junction bases numbered 6, after V lost 5 bases and J lost 3 bases. The CDR3 consists of 14 residues. The CDR3 reads CASSEFGTGYEQYF. The CDR3 bases are TGTGCCAGCAGTGAATTTGGGACAGGCTACGAGCAGTACTTC.

In its sample, this clone was seen once. Relative to the germline gene, one junction end is altered; a read error may explain this. The chain has TRBV7-7 and TRBJ2-1, with 9 bases lining up with TRBD2. The CDR3 runs 18 residues. The germline gives CDR1 SSHAT, CDR2 FNYEAQ (reference sequence). The CDR3 DNA reads as TGTGCTAGCAGCCCTAACCCACCGCTTCGCGGGAGGGCCAGTGAGCAGTTCTTC. It translates to CASSPNPPLRGRASEQFF.

This rearrangement joins TRBV11-2 to TRBJ2-5, with D possibly TRBD1 on 6 matching bases. Germline CDR1 and CDR2: SGHAT and FQNNGV. Trimming cost V 5 bases and J 2 bases, with 15 bases left between them. The CDR3 loop spans 15 amino acids. The CDR3 nucleotides are TGTGCCAGCAGCCACCACCCAGGACAGCAAGAGACCCAGTACTTC. It yields the protein CASSHHPGQQETQYF.

Sample share makes this clone medium-sized. The chain recombines TRBV6-1 with TRBJ2-7; 8 nucleotides match TRBD1. V shed 5 bases, J shed 0 bases, and the junction held 6 bases outside the gene matches. From germline, CDR1 is MNHNS and CDR2 SASEGT. The CDR3 contains 15 residues. This chain's CDR3 is CASSFEQGASYEQYF. The DNA for the CDR3 is TGTGCCAGCAGTTTCGAGCAGGGGGCCTCCTACGAGCAGTACTTC.

The chain has TRBV5-1 and TRBJ2-5; a weak D match, TRBD2 (6 bases). This CDR3 comprises 12 residues. The V gene's germline CDR1 is SGHRS and CDR2 YFSETQ. Trimming took 0 bases from V and 11 from J, leaving 11 bases between them. CDR3 nucleotide sequence: TGCGCCAGCAGCTTGGCCGGGAGAGAGCAGTACTTC. This gives the protein CASSLAGREQYF.

The chain carries TRBV11-2 and TRBJ2-7; D is unclear. Germline CDR1 reads SGHAT; CDR2 reads FQNNGV. The CDR3 runs to 13 residues. The V gene lost 5 bases and the J gene lost 3 bases, with 11 bases spanning the gap. This chain's CDR3 is CASSPIGHYEQYF. The CDR3 nucleotides read TGTGCCAGCAGCCCCATTGGCCACTACGAGCAGTACTTC.

The table lists this clone with a count of one. The chain recombines TRBV28 with TRBJ1-2; D may be TRBD1 (5 bases). The CDR3 runs to 14 residues. V shed 5 bases and J shed 8 bases, with 18 bases lying between them. Germline V CDR1 and CDR2: MDHEN, SYDVKM. CDR3 protein: CASSRKLGTSGYTF. CDR3 in DNA: TGTGCCAGCAGTAGGAAGTTGGGGACTAGCGGCTACACCTTC.

This sequence joins TRBV18 and TRBJ1-6, with 7 bases lining up with TRBD1. CDR3 length: 14 amino acids. The germline V gene has CDR1 KGHSH and CDR2 LQKENI. The ends lost 6 bases at V and 7 bases at J; junction bases unmatched: 6. CDR3 residues: CASSLGTENSPLHF. As DNA, the CDR3 is TGTGCCAGCTCCCTGGGGACAGAGAATTCACCCCTCCACTTT.

This clone showed up just a few times. The gene calls are TRBV2 and TRBJ1-1; D is undetermined. V lost 6 bases to trimming and J lost 5 bases, with 7 bases between them. The CDR3 is 11 amino acids. Germline lookup yields CDR1 SNHLY and CDR2 FYNNEI. CDR3 loop: CASRVETEAFF. CDR3 nucleotides: TGTGCCAGCAGGGTAGAAACTGAAGCTTTCTTT.

DNA for the CDR3: TGTGCCAGCGACCCCACAGGGACTGGAAACACCATATATTTT. Translated: CASDPTGTGNTIYF. V and J are TRBV10-3 and TRBJ1-3, with TRBD1 as a possible D gene (6 bases). The CDR3 runs 14 residues. The germline V gene encodes CDR1 ENHRY and CDR2 SYGVKD. V was trimmed by 10 bases and J by 2 bases, leaving 15 bases between them.